The clone carrying this T cell receptor (beta chain) was seen only a few times. This CDR3 is 14 amino acids long. V lost 3 bases and J lost 3, with 11 bases in between. Germline V gene data show CDR1 as SGHVS and CDR2 as FQNEAQ. TCRdb ran MiXCR on the RACE reads and lists one entry per CDR3 protein. The data contain about 37,000 distinct CDR3 sequences, over 5.5% of them singletons. The data were obtained in a study of human T cells and chemical hapten exposure. Study context: Donors were sensitized with 2% DPC on the upper inner arm.

Stated time point: patch test 1, 2 weeks after DPC sensitization. The sample's treatment: therapeutic diphenylcyclopropenone sensitization with weekly scalp DPC. Blood, whole and unfractionated, served as the source for total RNA extraction. This chain connects TRBV7-8 to TRBJ1-2; possibly TRBD1 for D (5 bases). This sequence originates from a woman younger than 45 with alopecia areata. Some clones in this sample may be carry-over from other donors' samples. The material sequenced was whole blood, taken in connection with sensitization to the hapten diphenylcyclopropenone (DPC). The DNA for the CDR3 is TGTGCCAGCAGCTTGCGGGAGGGGCACTATGGCTACACCTTC. Translation gives CASSLREGHYGYTF.